This TCR beta chain was sequenced in a study of CD8+CD57+ T cells in acquired aplastic anemia. Across the whole study: DNA recovered from sorted CD4+ and CD8+ cells had a mean of approximately 3.4 ug. Whole-study results and caveats: CD8+ Simpson's diversity showed no significant patient-control difference. Patients and controls were found to share 25 to 35 CD8+ CDR3 sequences.

Genomic DNA served as template for TCR beta VDJ and CDR3 profiling. TCRdb fed the reads into MiXCR, producing one record per CDR3 protein. The sample yields more than 150,000 distinct CDR3 sequences, roughly 64% seen once. A word on this clonotype: Its antigen remains unidentified.

Trimming removed 4 bases from V and 9 bases from J, with 5 bases in between. Germline V gene lookup returns CDR1 SNHLY and CDR2 FYNNEI. The CDR3 covers 10 residues. The receptor was derived from a human donor with severe aplastic anemia or a healthy control (not recorded which). The sample was sorted CD4+, CD8+, or CD8+CD57+ T cells (not recorded which) from PBMCs. The rearrangement joins TRBV2 to TRBJ2-3; no clear D gene. For the CDR3, the DNA is TGTGCCAGCAGTGCCGGGACGCAGTATTTT. As protein: CASSAGTQYF.